This passage covers 22 T cell receptor beta chains from one sample sequenced in a study of T cell responses to AZD1222 COVID-19 vaccine. Clones were read by immunoSEQ multiplex PCR, and TCRdb kept only the in-frame ones, dropping some. This table has tens of thousands of clones, roughly 90% appearing once. Material: peripheral blood, obtained 28 days after the second AZD1222 dose. The receptors come from an adult who received the AZD1222 COVID-19 vaccine.

The CDR3 here is CSAPDRAGAFF. CDR3 bases: TGCAGTGCTCCGGACCGGGCTGGGGCTTTCTTT. The chain recombines TRBV20-1 with TRBJ1-1, with D unresolved. V was pared by 5 bases and J by 11 bases, with 15 bases between. CDR1 and CDR2 from the germline V gene are DFQATT and SNEGSKA (reference sequence). The CDR3 is made up of 11 amino acids.

This clone was found a few times. The genes are TRBV3-1 (or the pseudogene TRBV3-2) and TRBJ2-7, with D possibly being TRBD1 (6 bases). The germline V and J ends were trimmed by 1 base and 0 bases, with 19 bases remaining between them. Per the germline V gene, CDR1 is LGHDT and CDR2 is YNNKEL (reference sequence). This CDR3 has 18 residues. CDR3 nucleotides: TGTGCCAGCAGCCAAGCCCGGACAGCGATCTTCTACTCCTACGAGCAGTACTTC. Translating it yields CASSQARTAIFYSYEQYF.

The CDR3: CASSYSRQDPIQYGYTF. The CDR3 coding sequence is TGTGCCAGCAGTTACTCCCGACAGGATCCGATACAGTATGGCTACACCTTC. V usage is TRBV6-2 or TRBV6-3 and J usage is TRBJ1-2, with a possible D match to TRBD1 (6 bases). The ends were cut back, 0 bases at V and 5 bases at J, with 19 bases in the middle. This CDR3 has 17 amino acids. Per the germline V gene, CDR1 is MNHEY and CDR2 is SVGEGT.

The rearrangement joins TRBV6-5 to TRBJ1-2; TRBD1 agrees at 11 bases. Germline values: CDR1 MNHEY, CDR2 SVGAGI. V shed 5 bases, J shed 8 bases, and the junction held 7 bases outside the gene matches. The CDR3 sequence is 14 residues long. The CDR3 loop reads CASSTGQGAQGYTF. The CDR3 bases are TGTGCCAGCAGTACCGGACAGGGGGCTCAGGGCTACACCTTC.

The chain uses TRBV16 and TRBJ2-1, with 7 bases lining up with TRBD1. CDR3 length equals 15 residues. V gave up 1 base and J gave up 5 bases; unmatched junction bases: 5. Germline values: CDR1 KGHSY, CDR2 FQNENV. In nucleotides, the CDR3 is TGTGCCAGCAGCCAATTAACAGGGGAAAACAATGAGCAGTTCTTC. Translated, it gives CASSQLTGENNEQFF.

The chain carries TRBV27 and TRBJ1-1; 7 nucleotides align to TRBD1. V lost 4 bases, J lost 4 bases, and 9 bases stayed unmatched. Germline-derived CDR1 and CDR2 are MNHEY and SMNVEV (reference sequence). This CDR3 spans 15 amino acids. The CDR3 loop reads CASSYTTGLTTEAFF. Written as DNA, the CDR3 is TGTGCCAGCAGTTACACGACAGGGCTAACCACTGAAGCTTTCTTT.

V gene TRBV19 combines with J gene TRBJ2-2; 11 positions match TRBD2. CDR1 LNHDA and CDR2 SQIVND come from the germline V gene (reference sequence). The CDR3 spans 15 residues. Germline trimming cut 6 bases from V and 4 bases from J; bases unmatched to any gene: 4. The CDR3 DNA sequence: TGTGCCAGTAGACTAGCGGGAGATGGCACCGGGGAGCTGTTTTTT. Residues: CASRLAGDGTGELFF.

This clone was seen a single time. CDR3 protein: CASSPPTGPYEQYF. The CDR3 region has the DNA TGTGCCAGCTCACCACCGACAGGCCCCTACGAGCAGTACTTC. The genes are TRBV18 and TRBJ2-7; tentative D call: TRBD1 (6 bases). CDR1 is KGHSH, CDR2 LQKENI, per germline. The CDR3 extends over 14 amino acids. V shed 0 bases and J shed 2 bases, with 8 bases lying between them.

The CDR3 sequence: CASSEDEGPVGEKLFF. DNA of the CDR3: TGTGCCAGCAGTGAAGATGAGGGACCAGTGGGCGAAAAACTGTTTTTT. The gene calls are TRBV2 and TRBJ1-4; TRBD1 might be the D (5 bases). V lost 1 base and J 8 bases, leaving 17 bases between the germline ends. The CDR3 contains 16 residues. Per the germline V gene, CDR1 is SNHLY and CDR2 is FYNNEI.

This clone was observed once. The chain employs TRBV2 and TRBJ2-4; D is perhaps TRBD2 (5 bases). CDR1 is SNHLY, CDR2 FYNNEI, per germline. This CDR3 has 12 residues. Trimming took 11 bases from V and 1 from J, leaving 9 bases between them. The CDR3 bases are TGTGCCGTGACGGGGGCCAAAAACATTCAGTACTTC. Protein product: CAVTGAKNIQYF.

This clone was recorded a few times. This chain joins TRBV4-1 and TRBJ2-7; D remains unclear. The CDR3 runs 13 residues. Germline CDR1 MGHRA, CDR2 YSYEKL. V shed 4 bases and J shed 3 bases, with 10 bases lying between them. The CDR3 loop is CASSLEASYEQYF. CDR3 DNA: TGCGCCAGCAGCCTCGAGGCTAGCTACGAGCAGTACTTC.

This chain joins TRBV10-3 and TRBJ1-1; D remains ambiguous. Germline CDR1 ENHRY, CDR2 SYGVKD. V was pared by 0 bases and J by 5 bases, with 10 bases between. The CDR3 totals 14 residues. The CDR3 DNA reads TGTGCCATCAGTGAGTCGTCTGTTGGGACTGAAGCTTTCTTT. This encodes CAISESSVGTEAFF.

This clone was observed a single time. The rearrangement joins TRBV24-1 to TRBJ1-1; the match to TRBD1 covers 7 bases. V lost 0 bases, J lost 5 bases, and 11 bases stayed unmatched. Per germline, CDR1 KGHDR and CDR2 SFDVKD. The CDR3 has 17 amino acids. For the CDR3, the DNA is TGTGCCACCAGTGATTTGGATCGGGACAGAGTAATGACTGAAGCTTTCTTT. Translation gives CATSDLDRDRVMTEAFF.

This chain links TRBV18 with TRBJ2-7, with a weak D call TRBD1 (7 bases). V gave up 2 bases and J gave up 0 bases, with 11 bases separating them. The CDR3 consists of 15 residues. Germline CDR1 and CDR2: KGHSH and LQKENI. The CDR3 nucleotides are TGTGCCAGCTCACCAAGACAGGGAGGCTCCTACGAGCAGTACTTC. Translated, it gives CASSPRQGGSYEQYF.

This chain uses TRBV3-1 (or the pseudogene TRBV3-2) with TRBJ2-7; no clear D gene. This CDR3 spans 14 amino acids. In germline, CDR1 is LGHDT, CDR2 YNNKEL (reference sequence). V lost 2 bases and J 3 bases, leaving 11 bases between the germline ends. CDR3 amino acids: CASSQQYGGYEQYF. The CDR3 bases are TGTGCCAGCAGCCAACAATACGGTGGCTACGAGCAGTACTTC.

The rearrangement joins TRBV19 to TRBJ2-2, with TRBD2 matching over 13 bases. Germline-derived CDR1 and CDR2 are LNHDA and SQIVND (reference sequence). V shed 4 bases and J 7 bases; nucleotides not matched to a gene: 9. This CDR3 is 17 amino acids long. CDR3 amino acids: CASSKLAGGPYVGELFF. The CDR3 DNA reads as TGTGCCAGTAGTAAACTAGCGGGAGGGCCTTATGTCGGGGAGCTGTTTTTT. Drawing the rest from reference TRBV19 and TRBJ2-2, the complete variable domain is DGGITQSPKYLFRKEGQNVTLSCEQNLNHDAMYWYRQDPGQGLRLIYYSQIVNDFQKGDIAEGYSVSREKKESFPLTVTSAQKNPTAFYLCASSKLAGGPYVGELFFGEGSRLTVL.

V and J are TRBV7-9 and TRBJ1-2; D ambiguous. The V and J ends lost 5 bases and 10 bases respectively, with 14 bases between them. Germline V gene lookup returns CDR1 SEHNR and CDR2 FQNEAQ (reference sequence). This CDR3 spans 12 amino acids. CDR3 sequence reads: CASSQSRQDYTF. CDR3 sequence (DNA): TGTGCCAGCAGCCAATCGAGGCAAGACTACACCTTC. The whole variable domain, filled in from reference TRBV7-9 and TRBJ1-2, reads DTGVSQNPRHKITKRGQNVTFRCDPISEHNRLYWYRQTLGQGPEFLTYFQNEAQLEKSRLLSDRFSAERPKGSFSTLEIQRTEQGDSAMYLCASSQSRQDYTFGSGTRLTVV.

The J gene is TRBJ2-5, the V gene TRBV6-4; D perhaps matches TRBD2 (5 bases). The V end was cut by 7 bases, the J end by 5 bases, with 14 bases between. The CDR3 is 13 amino acids. CDR1 and CDR2 (germline): MRHNA, SNTAGT. The CDR3 nucleotides are TGTGCCAGCATCCCCCGGGGTTGGGAGACCCAGTACTTC. Amino acid sequence: CASIPRGWETQYF.

In DNA form, the CDR3 reads TGTGCCAGCAGTTACTCTAGTGTCTCCTACGAGCAGTACTTC. This translates into CASSYSSVSYEQYF. The gene calls are TRBV6-5 and TRBJ2-7; D is unresolved. CDR1 MNHEY and CDR2 SVGAGI come from the germline V gene. V was pared by 0 bases and J by 0 bases, with 6 bases between. The CDR3 contains 14 residues.

This clone was found once. V gene TRBV19 combines with J gene TRBJ1-2, with 9 nucleotides matching TRBD1. CDR1 is LNHDA and CDR2 is SQIVND in the germline V gene (reference sequence). The J segment lost 2 bases and the V segment lost 7 bases, leaving 8 bases of the junction unmatched. CDR3 length: 15 amino acids. The CDR3 reads CASILDGQGNYGYTF. DNA of the CDR3: TGTGCCAGTATTCTCGACGGACAGGGGAACTATGGCTACACCTTC.

V gene TRBV6-2 or TRBV6-3 combines with J gene TRBJ2-7; weak D call: TRBD1 (6 bases). CDR1 MNHEY and CDR2 SVGEGT come from the germline V gene. Trimming pared 1 base from V and 5 bases from J, leaving 18 bases between. The CDR3 consists of 16 residues. CDR3: CASSYFGQGKEDEQYF. The DNA for the CDR3 is TGTGCCAGCAGTTACTTCGGGCAGGGGAAGGAAGACGAGCAGTACTTC.

J is TRBJ2-7 and V is TRBV5-1; 9 bases are a match to TRBD2. Germline loops: CDR1 SGHRS, CDR2 YFSETQ. The CDR3 totals 14 residues. The ends lost 7 bases at V and 6 bases at J; junction bases unmatched: 11. The CDR3 DNA is TGCGCCAGCCGCCTGCTGCGGGAGGGCCTCGAGCAGTACTTC. Translating gives CASRLLREGLEQYF.